Below are 27 T cell receptor beta chains sequenced from a single sample in a study of blood T cell repertoires in COVID-19. Some clones are missing from TCRdb's copy, which holds only in-frame ones; the method was immunoSEQ multiplex PCR. The sample yields nearly 15,000 clones, 60% to 85% seen once. Sequencing used peripheral blood. Receptors were obtained from a man in his sixties with acute or convalescent COVID-19.

By frequency in the sample, this clone is medium-sized (0.01 to 0.1%). J is TRBJ1-2 and V is TRBV5-1; TRBD1 aligns across 8 bases. Trimming at V came to 5 bases and at J to 4 bases, leaving 7 bases not matched to a gene. The germline V gene encodes CDR1 SGHRS and CDR2 YFSETQ. The CDR3 length is 14 residues. The DNA of the CDR3 is TGCGCCAGCAGTTCGGACAGGGTGGCCTATGGCTACACCTTC. Translating gives CASSSDRVAYGYTF. The full variable domain, with the rest looked up from reference TRBV5-1 and TRBJ1-2, is KAGVTQTPRYLIKTRGQQVTLSCSPISGHRSVSWYQQTPGQGLQFLFEYFSETQRNKGNFPGRFSGRQFSNSRSEMNVSTLELGDSALYLCASSSDRVAYGYTFGSGTRLTVV.

The chain uses TRBV18 and TRBJ2-1; TRBD1 agrees at 7 bases. CDR1 KGHSH and CDR2 LQKENI come from the germline V gene. This CDR3 region has 16 residues. The V segment lost 4 bases and the J segment 7 bases; nucleotides outside the gene matches: 13. The CDR3 DNA reads TGTGCCAGCTCACTGGGTAGGGGGCAGAGCTTGAATGAGCAGTTCTTC. This sequence encodes CASSLGRGQSLNEQFF.

V gene TRBV7-2 combines with J gene TRBJ2-1, with D possibly being TRBD2 (5 bases). Trimming pared 2 bases from V and 0 bases from J, leaving 20 bases between. This CDR3 has 19 residues. Germline CDR1 reads SGHTA; CDR2 reads FQGNSA. The DNA for the CDR3 is TGTGCCAGCAGCTTAAGGAAGGTTGGTAGCGCGTCCTCCTACAATGAGCAGTTCTTC. Amino acid sequence: CASSLRKVGSASSYNEQFF.

The rearrangement links TRBV2 to TRBJ1-4, with 7 bases that match TRBD1. V lost 4 bases to trimming and J lost 7 bases; unmatched junction nucleotides: 12. Germline V gene data show CDR1 as SNHLY and CDR2 as FYNNEI. This CDR3 has 16 residues. The DNA of the CDR3 is TGTGCCAGCAGTGCGTTCCAGGGGGTGATCGCTGAAAAACTGTTTTTT. Translation: CASSAFQGVIAEKLFF. Together with reference TRBV2 and TRBJ1-4, the CDR3 gives the full variable domain: EPEVTQTPSHQVTQMGQEVILRCVPISNHLYFYWYRQILGQKVEFLVSFYNNEISEKSEIFDDQFSVERPDGSNFTLKIRSTKLEDSAMYFCASSAFQGVIAEKLFFGSGTQLSVL.

V is TRBV16 and J is TRBJ2-7, with D uncertain. The V end lost 0 bases, the J end lost 1 base, and 7 bases lay between the germline ends. Per the germline V gene, CDR1 is KGHSY and CDR2 is FQNENV. The CDR3 contains 14 residues. CDR3 sequence reads: CASSQSLASYEQYF. CDR3 sequence (DNA): TGTGCCAGCAGCCAATCGTTAGCTTCCTACGAGCAGTACTTC.

This chain connects TRBV2 to TRBJ2-6; TRBD1 might be the D (6 bases). Germline loops: CDR1 SNHLY, CDR2 FYNNEI. The germline V and J ends were trimmed by 1 base and 1 base, with 8 bases remaining between them. CDR3 length: 16 amino acids. The CDR3 loop reads CASSEDTGSGANVLTF. CDR3 bases: TGTGCCAGCAGTGAAGATACAGGGTCTGGGGCCAACGTCCTGACTTTC. The complete variable domain, with remaining parts taken from reference TRBV2 and TRBJ2-6, reads EPEVTQTPSHQVTQMGQEVILRCVPISNHLYFYWYRQILGQKVEFLVSFYNNEISEKSEIFDDQFSVERPDGSNFTLKIRSTKLEDSAMYFCASSEDTGSGANVLTFGAGSRLTVL.

The rearrangement uses TRBV29-1 and TRBJ2-1; tentatively, D is TRBD2 (7 bases). The CDR3 is 14 residues long. V lost 4 bases to trimming and J lost 7 bases, with 17 bases between them. Germline CDR1 reads SQVTM; CDR2 reads ANQGSEA. For the CDR3, the DNA is TGCAGCGTTGGCCGCGGGGGCCAAAGGAATGAGCAGTTCTTC. It is translated as CSVGRGGQRNEQFF.

The rearrangement uses TRBV6-2 or TRBV6-3 and TRBJ2-1, with D perhaps matching TRBD1 (5 bases). V shed 5 bases and J shed 5 bases, with 19 bases lying between them. Germline V gene sequence: CDR1 MNHEY, CDR2 SVGEGT. There are 16 residues in the CDR3. CDR3 sequence reads: CASSSHDRAMNNEQFF. The CDR3 DNA follows: TGTGCCAGCAGTAGCCACGACAGAGCGATGAACAATGAGCAGTTCTTC.

The genes are TRBV29-1 and TRBJ1-1; TRBD1 matches 9 bases. The junction had 11 bases not matched to a gene; V was cut back by 7 bases and J by 2 bases. This CDR3 contains 15 residues. Germline CDR1 reads SQVTM; CDR2 reads ANQGSEA. CDR3 sequence: CSGTAPGQGNTEAFF. CDR3 nucleotide sequence: TGCAGCGGTACCGCTCCGGGACAGGGAAACACTGAAGCTTTCTTT.

The chain joins TRBV5-3 to TRBJ2-7; TRBD2 aligns across 10 bases. TRBV5-3 is annotated as an ORF whose role is uncertain. V lost 3 bases to trimming and J lost 2 bases; unmatched junction nucleotides: 8. The CDR3 loop spans 16 amino acids. The CDR3 DNA reads TGTGCCAGAAGCTCTCAGCTAGCGGGGGAAACCTACGAGCAGTACTTC. Its protein is CARSSQLAGETYEQYF.

V and J are TRBV3-1 (or the pseudogene TRBV3-2) and TRBJ1-3, with 9 positions matching TRBD1. Germline CDR1 and CDR2: LGHDT and YNNKEL (reference sequence). Trimming removed 4 bases from V and 2 bases from J; junction bases left unmatched: 6. CDR3 length: 16 residues. CDR3 protein: CASSPTGGVTGNTIYF. CDR3 DNA sequence: TGTGCCAGCAGCCCGACAGGGGGAGTCACTGGAAACACCATATATTTT.

By share of the sample, this clone is medium-sized. The genes are TRBV30 and TRBJ1-4, with 7 bases aligning to TRBD1. With 5 bases clipped from V and 5 bases from J, the junction kept 11 bases outside the gene matches. This CDR3 contains 15 residues. Per the germline V gene, CDR1 is GTSNPN and CDR2 is SVGIG (reference sequence). CDR3 sequence (DNA): TGTGCCTGGGAGGCCCCCGGGACAGTCAATGAAAAACTGTTTTTT. Translated: CAWEAPGTVNEKLFF.

The chain couples TRBV6-5 to TRBJ2-2; the match to TRBD2 covers 8 bases. The CDR3 consists of 14 residues. CDR1 and CDR2 (germline): MNHEY, SVGAGI. The V segment lost 9 bases and the J segment 4 bases; nucleotides outside the gene matches: 7. CDR3 sequence: CASRAGVGTGELFF. CDR3 sequence (DNA): TGTGCCAGTCGAGCGGGAGTGGGCACCGGGGAGCTGTTTTTT.

The genes are TRBV28 and TRBJ2-1; 11 nucleotides match TRBD2. V gave up 2 bases and J gave up 8 bases; unmatched junction bases: 8. The CDR3 is made up of 16 amino acids. The germline gives CDR1 MDHEN, CDR2 SYDVKM. CDR3 bases: TGTGCCAGCAGTTTAACAAGGACTAGCGGGTTCGATGAGCAGTTCTTC. It yields the protein CASSLTRTSGFDEQFF.

The chain links TRBV11-2 to TRBJ2-4; 9 bases match TRBD2. The junction had 9 bases not matched to a gene; V was cut back by 8 bases and J by 7 bases. Germline V gene sequence: CDR1 SGHAT, CDR2 FQNNGV. This CDR3 spans 14 amino acids. CDR3 sequence: CASALAGAQNIQYF. The CDR3 nucleotides read TGTGCCAGCGCATTAGCGGGAGCCCAGAACATTCAGTACTTC.

The chain recombines TRBV6-2 or TRBV6-3 with TRBJ2-1; 12 bases map to TRBD2. Germline CDR1 and CDR2: MNHEY and SVGEGT. The V segment lost 4 bases and the J segment 0 bases; nucleotides outside the gene matches: 7. The CDR3 runs 18 residues. CDR3: CASSFHSLAGGSYNEQFF. DNA for the CDR3: TGTGCCAGCAGTTTCCATTCACTAGCGGGAGGCTCCTACAATGAGCAGTTCTTC.

The J gene is TRBJ2-1, the V gene TRBV2, with 8 bases matching TRBD1. The V segment lost 7 bases and the J segment 4 bases; nucleotides outside the gene matches: 9. Germline-derived CDR1 and CDR2 are SNHLY and FYNNEI. CDR3 length: 15 residues. The CDR3 loop reads CASKTDRGPYNEQFF. CDR3 bases: TGTGCCAGCAAGACTGACAGGGGACCGTACAATGAGCAGTTCTTC.

This clone occurred once. The chain is built from TRBV30 and TRBJ1-5, with D perhaps TRBD1 (6 bases). Looked up from germline, CDR1 is GTSNPN and CDR2 is SVGIG (reference sequence). The CDR3 length is 15 residues. Trimming removed 2 bases at V and 2 bases at J, with 13 bases between. The CDR3 bases are TGTGCCTGGAGTAAGGGGGTACAGGGCAATCAGCCCCAGCATTTT. Translated, it gives CAWSKGVQGNQPQHF.

V and J are TRBV18 and TRBJ1-6, with 7 bases lining up with TRBD1. Germline V gene data show CDR1 as KGHSH and CDR2 as LQKENI. The V segment lost 2 bases and the J segment 7 bases; nucleotides outside the gene matches: 5. The CDR3 sequence is 15 residues long. CDR3 region: CASSPWDSRNSPLHF. CDR3 sequence (DNA): TGTGCCAGCTCACCATGGGACAGTAGGAATTCACCCCTCCACTTT.

The rearrangement links TRBV7-9 to TRBJ1-1; D ambiguous. The V and J ends lost 2 bases and 2 bases respectively, with 12 bases between them. In germline, CDR1 is SEHNR, CDR2 FQNEAQ (reference sequence). The length of the CDR3 is 15 residues. The CDR3 region has the DNA TGTGCCAGCAGCTTATCGGTCTCGCAAAACACTGAAGCTTTCTTT. Its protein is CASSLSVSQNTEAFF.

The rearrangement joins TRBV6-2 or TRBV6-3 to TRBJ1-1, with D perhaps TRBD1 (5 bases). The CDR3 sequence is 14 residues long. Germline loops: CDR1 MNHEY, CDR2 SVGEGT. V was cut by 0 bases and J by 5 bases, with 10 bases left in between. The CDR3 DNA follows: TGTGCCAGCAGTTACTCGCATGGGGGGACTGAAGCTTTCTTT. It is translated as CASSYSHGGTEAFF.

The genes are TRBV9 and TRBJ1-2; 8 nucleotides line up with TRBD1. This CDR3 comprises 15 residues. Per germline, CDR1 SGDLS and CDR2 YYNGEE. Trimming cost V 0 bases and J 3 bases; bases outside gene matches: 4. The CDR3 spells CASSVDGTGDYGYTF. The CDR3 DNA is TGTGCCAGCAGCGTAGATGGGACAGGAGACTATGGCTACACCTTC. The whole variable domain, filled in from reference TRBV9 and TRBJ1-2, reads DSGVTQTPKHLITATGQRVTLRCSPRSGDLSVYWYQQSLDQGLQFLIQYYNGEERAKGNILERFSAQQFPDLHSELNLSSLELGDSALYFCASSVDGTGDYGYTFGSGTRLTVV.

This sequence joins TRBV7-6 and TRBJ1-1; D is perhaps TRBD1 (6 bases). Germline-derived CDR1 and CDR2 are SGHVS and FNYEAQ. This CDR3 is built from 15 residues. Trimming cost V 2 bases and J 5 bases, with 15 bases left between them. CDR3 residues: CASSLSMGGRTEAFF. Here the CDR3 DNA reads TGTGCCAGCAGCTTATCGATGGGGGGGCGAACTGAAGCTTTCTTT.

V usage is TRBV5-5 and J usage is TRBJ2-5; TRBD2 matches at 11 bases. Germline values: CDR1 SGHKS, CDR2 YYEKEE (reference sequence). The junction had 6 bases not matched to a gene; V was cut back by 0 bases and J by 2 bases. The CDR3 loop spans 17 amino acids. The CDR3 sequence is CASSLARLAGLQETQYF. For the CDR3, the DNA is TGTGCCAGCAGCTTGGCCCGACTAGCGGGATTACAAGAGACCCAGTACTTC.

The chain couples TRBV9 to TRBJ2-1, with TRBD2 matching over 7 bases. CDR1 and CDR2 (germline): SGDLS, YYNGEE. This CDR3 has 13 residues. Trimming at V came to 6 bases and at J to 5 bases, leaving 5 bases not matched to a gene. The CDR3 DNA reads as TGTGCCAGCACTAGGGAGGGAAACAATGAGCAGTTCTTC. This sequence encodes CASTREGNNEQFF.

The rearrangement uses TRBV18 and TRBJ1-1; 7 bases agree with TRBD1. The CDR3 sequence is 15 residues long. The J segment lost 1 base and the V segment lost 4 bases, leaving 6 bases of the junction unmatched. The V gene's germline CDR1 is KGHSH and CDR2 LQKENI. The CDR3 loop is CASSQEQGKNTEAFF. For the CDR3, the DNA is TGTGCCAGCTCACAAGAACAGGGGAAGAACACTGAAGCTTTCTTT.

Only a few counts were recorded for this clone. The V and J genes are TRBV4-3 and TRBJ1-2, with D hard to call. The CDR3 has 14 amino acids. Per the germline V gene, CDR1 is LGHNA and CDR2 is YSLEER. V lost 0 bases to trimming and J lost 6 bases, with 11 bases between them. The CDR3 protein is CASSQDPGRHGYTF. The CDR3 DNA reads as TGCGCCAGCAGCCAAGATCCGGGGAGACATGGCTACACCTTC.